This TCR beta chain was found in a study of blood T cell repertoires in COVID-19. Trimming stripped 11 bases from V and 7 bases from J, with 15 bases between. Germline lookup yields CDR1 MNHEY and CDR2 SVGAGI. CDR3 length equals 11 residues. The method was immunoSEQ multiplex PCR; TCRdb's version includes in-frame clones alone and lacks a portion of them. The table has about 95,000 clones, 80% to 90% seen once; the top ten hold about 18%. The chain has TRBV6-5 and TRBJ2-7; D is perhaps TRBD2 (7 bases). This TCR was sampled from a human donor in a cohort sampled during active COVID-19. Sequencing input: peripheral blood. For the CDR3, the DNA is TGTGCCGAGGGGGGGTCGGGGGAGCAGTACTTC. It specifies CAEGGSGEQYF.